This T cell receptor beta chain derives from a study of blood T cell repertoires in COVID-19. Study summary: Collection of acute and convalescent COVID-19 samples took place in the United States, Italy and Spain. PBMCs, B-cell-depleted T cells, or T cells provided the cDNA or gDNA that made up the material.

Assay: immunoSEQ multiplex PCR; the TCRdb copy retains only in-frame clones and omits some. The sample shows 330,000 or so clones, about 88% of them seen only once. CDR3 length: 15 amino acids. The V end lost 5 bases, the J end lost 1 base, and 13 bases lay between the germline ends. From germline, CDR1 is MDHEN and CDR2 SYDVKM. The study counted Cohort 3 donors as recovered given two negative PCRs, clearance, or symptom resolution. Sequencing was carried out using PBMCs or T cells enriched from blood (not recorded which). This chain uses TRBV28 with TRBJ2-3; maybe TRBD1 (6 bases). This sequence was found in a woman aged 25 to 39 who had recovered from COVID-19. The CDR3 here is CASSPPYRGTDTQYF. The CDR3 DNA follows: TGTGCCAGCAGTCCCCCTTACAGGGGCACAGATACGCAGTATTTT. Full variable domain (outside the CDR3, taken from reference TRBV28 and TRBJ2-3): DVKVTQSSRYLVKRTGEKVFLECVQDMDHENMFWYRQDPGLGLRLIYFSYDVKMKEKGDIPEGYSVSREKKERFSLILESASTNQTSMYLCASSPPYRGTDTQYFGPGTRLTVL.